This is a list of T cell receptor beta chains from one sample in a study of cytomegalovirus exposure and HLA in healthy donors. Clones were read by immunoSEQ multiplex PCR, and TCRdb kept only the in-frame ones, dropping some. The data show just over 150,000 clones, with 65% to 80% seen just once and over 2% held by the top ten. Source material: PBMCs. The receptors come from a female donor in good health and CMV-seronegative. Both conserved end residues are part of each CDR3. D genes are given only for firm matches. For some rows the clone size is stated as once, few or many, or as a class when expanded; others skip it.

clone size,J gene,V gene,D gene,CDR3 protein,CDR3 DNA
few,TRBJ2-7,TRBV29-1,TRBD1,CSAGFKGQLSEQYF,TGCAGCGCTGGGTTTAAGGGACAGTTAAGCGAGCAGTACTTC
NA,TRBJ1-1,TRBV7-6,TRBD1,CASSPNRGFISEAFF,TGTGCCAGCAGCCCCAACAGGGGGTTTATTTCTGAAGCTTTCTTT
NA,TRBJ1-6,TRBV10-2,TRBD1,CASRGDSLLASPLHF,TGCGCCAGCAGGGGGGACAGCCTTTTAGCCTCACCCCTCCACTTT
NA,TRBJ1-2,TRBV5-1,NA,CASSETFTAGYTF,TGCGCCAGCAGCGAAACCTTCACAGCTGGCTACACCTTC
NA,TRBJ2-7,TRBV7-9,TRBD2,CASSGAAGDLYEQYF,TGTGCCAGCAGCGGGGCAGCGGGAGATCTCTACGAGCAGTACTTC
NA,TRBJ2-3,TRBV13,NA,CASSLPATDTQYF,TGTGCCAGCAGCCTCCCTGCGACAGATACGCAGTATTTT
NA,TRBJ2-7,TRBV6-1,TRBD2,CASSEGIRRGDAIEQYF,TGTGCCAGCAGTGAAGGAATACGGCGGGGGGACGCGATCGAGCAGTACTTC
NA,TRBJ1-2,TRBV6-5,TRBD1,CATFTGDYGYTF,TGTGCCACCTTTACAGGGGACTATGGCTACACCTTC
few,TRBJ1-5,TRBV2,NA,CASREGLGNQPQHF,TGTGCCAGCAGGGAGGGGCTGGGCAATCAGCCCCAGCATTTT
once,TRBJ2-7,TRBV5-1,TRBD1,CASNEQGANEQYF,TGCGCCAGCAATGAACAGGGGGCCAACGAGCAGTACTTC
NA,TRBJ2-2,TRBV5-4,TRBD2,CASSLGSAGFAGELFF,TGTGCCAGCAGCTTGGGGTCAGCGGGGTTTGCCGGGGAGCTGTTTTTT
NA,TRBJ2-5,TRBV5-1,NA,CASSLAFGGLSWETQYF,TGCGCCAGCAGCTTGGCCTTCGGGGGGCTCTCCTGGGAGACCCAGTACTTC
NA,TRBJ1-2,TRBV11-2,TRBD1,CASSLGITGGDGYTF,TGTGCCAGCAGCTTAGGGATTACAGGGGGCGATGGCTACACCTTC
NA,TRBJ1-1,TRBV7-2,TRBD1,CASSPRIGTGTEAFF,TGTGCCAGCAGCCCCAGGATCGGGACAGGCACTGAAGCTTTCTTT
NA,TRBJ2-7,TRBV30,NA,CAWSMNRYYEQYF,TGTGCCTGGAGTATGAACAGGTACTACGAGCAGTACTTC
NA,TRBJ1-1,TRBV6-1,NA,CASSVKEGTEAFF,TGTGCCAGCAGTGTAAAGGAGGGAACTGAAGCTTTCTTT
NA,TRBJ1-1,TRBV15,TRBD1,CATSRKGQLNTEAFF,TGTGCCACCAGCAGAAAGGGACAGTTGAACACTGAAGCTTTCTTT
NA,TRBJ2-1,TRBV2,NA,CATVGDFYNEQFF,TGTGCCACCGTCGGGGATTTTTACAATGAGCAGTTCTTC
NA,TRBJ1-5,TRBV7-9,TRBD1,CASSSTGENQPQHF,TGTGCCAGCAGCTCCACAGGGGAGAATCAGCCCCAGCATTTT
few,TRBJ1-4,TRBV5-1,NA,CASSLDIRGEKLFF,TGCGCCAGCAGCTTGGACATCCGGGGAGAAAAACTGTTTTTT
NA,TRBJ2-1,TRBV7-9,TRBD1,CASSSLLTGSYNEQFF,TGTGCCAGCAGCTCGCTCCTGACAGGGAGCTACAATGAGCAGTTCTTC
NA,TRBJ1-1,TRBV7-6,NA,CASSTGTGGRGTEAFF,TGTGCCAGCAGCACAGGAACCGGTGGAAGGGGCACTGAAGCTTTCTTT
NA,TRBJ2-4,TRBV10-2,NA,CASSTPPSGGAPQNIQYF,TGCGCCAGCAGTACGCCCCCAAGCGGAGGGGCCCCCCAAAACATTCAGTACTTC
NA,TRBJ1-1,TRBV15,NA,CATSRELQSRGTEAFF,TGTGCCACCAGCAGAGAATTACAGAGTAGGGGGACTGAAGCTTTCTTT
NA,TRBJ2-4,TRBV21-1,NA,CASSKRPMPGRRELGGGPKNIQYF,TGTGCCAGCAGCAAAAGACCTATGCCCGGGCGCAGAGAGCTCGGGGGGGGACCCAAAAACATTCAGTACTTC
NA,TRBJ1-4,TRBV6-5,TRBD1,CASSYSRDRGGEKLFF,TGTGCCAGCAGTTACTCCCGGGACAGGGGTGGGGAAAAACTGTTTTTT
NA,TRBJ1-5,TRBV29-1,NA,CSVGVGGLGQPQHF,TGCAGCGTCGGAGTGGGGGGGTTGGGTCAGCCCCAGCATTTT
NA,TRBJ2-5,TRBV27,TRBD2,CASRIPVARGAKSETQYF,TGTGCCAGCAGGATTCCCGTCGCGCGGGGGGCGAAATCGGAGACCCAGTACTTC
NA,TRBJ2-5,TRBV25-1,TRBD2,CASSAGGRQTQYF,TGTGCCAGCAGCGCCGGGGGGAGACAGACCCAGTACTTC
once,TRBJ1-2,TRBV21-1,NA,CASWNGGYTF,TGTGCCAGCTGGAATGGAGGTTACACCTTC
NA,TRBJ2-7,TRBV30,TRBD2,CAWGSGRGYEQYF,TGTGCCTGGGGGAGCGGGAGGGGTTACGAGCAGTACTTC
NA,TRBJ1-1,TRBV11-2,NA,CASRLTDSNTEAFF,TGTGCCAGCAGGTTGACAGACTCGAACACTGAAGCTTTCTTT
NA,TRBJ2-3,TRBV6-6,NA,CASSPLTSTDTQYF,TGTGCCAGCAGTCCCTTGACTAGCACAGATACGCAGTATTTT
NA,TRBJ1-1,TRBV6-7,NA,CASGGVRNTEAFF,TGTGCCAGCGGGGGGGTACGCAACACTGAAGCTTTCTTT